These 7 T cell receptor beta chains were all obtained from the same sample, sequenced in a study of blood T cell repertoires in COVID-19. Only in-frame clones appear in the TCRdb table, and some are missing; sequencing was by immunoSEQ multiplex PCR. The table has some 180,000 clones, more than 80% seen once. Specimen: peripheral blood. The receptors were gathered from a man over 45 with acute or convalescent COVID-19.

The CDR3 spells CASRQGDNYGYTF. The DNA of the CDR3 is TGTGCCAGCAGGCAGGGGGACAACTATGGCTACACCTTC. The genes are TRBV12-3 or TRBV12-4 and TRBJ1-2; the match to TRBD1 covers 7 bases. J lost 2 bases, V lost 6 bases, and 3 bases had no gene match. The CDR3 runs 13 residues.

The genes are TRBV18 and TRBJ2-5; tentatively, D is TRBD2 (6 bases). V lost 3 bases, J lost 2 bases, and 13 bases lay in between. This CDR3 is 15 amino acids long. Germline-derived CDR1 and CDR2 are KGHSH and LQKENI. CDR3 DNA sequence: TGTGCCAGCTCACCGGGAGGACACAAGCAAGAGACCCAGTACTTC. Translation gives CASSPGGHKQETQYF.

In regard to this clone: Since no conserved phenylalanine or tryptophan closes the CDR3, a read error is the likely cause. The DNA is left out, because the CDR3 cannot be placed on it with certainty; the CDR3 is given as TCRdb lists it. The chain has TRBV7-9 and TRBJ2-7; TRBD2 reflects the table's D call only, with no check against the DNA. CDR1 and CDR2 (germline): SEHNR, FQNEAQ (reference sequence). The CDR3 is 12 amino acids long, termini counted. The CDR3 reads CASSLEAGGPRL.

The rearrangement uses TRBV3-1 (or the pseudogene TRBV3-2) and TRBJ2-3; D is possibly TRBD2 (6 bases). The CDR3 sequence is 17 residues long. Germline assignment: CDR1 LGHDT and CDR2 YNNKEL (reference sequence). Trimming took off 4 bases at V and 0 bases at J, with 17 bases between the two ends. CDR3: CASSRLDPTISTDTQYF. CDR3 DNA: TGTGCCAGCAGCCGACTAGACCCGACCATCAGCACAGATACGCAGTATTTT.

The V gene is TRBV4-1, the J gene TRBJ2-1; 11 bases match TRBD2. Germline CDR1 is MGHRA and CDR2 is YSYEKL. CDR3 length equals 16 residues. The J segment lost 7 bases and the V segment lost 3 bases, leaving 8 bases of the junction unmatched. CDR3: CASSQVTSGRWNEQFF. The CDR3 coding sequence is TGCGCCAGCAGCCAGGTTACTAGCGGGAGATGGAATGAGCAGTTCTTC.

J is TRBJ2-7 and V is TRBV28, with 8 positions matching TRBD1. The V segment lost 4 bases and the J segment 3 bases; nucleotides outside the gene matches: 11. The CDR3 sequence is 16 residues long. Germline assignment: CDR1 MDHEN and CDR2 SYDVKM. The CDR3 region has the DNA TGTGCCAGCAGTTCCATTCAGGGACAGGTAGACTACGAGCAGTACTTC. It is translated as CASSSIQGQVDYEQYF. Together with reference TRBV28 and TRBJ2-7, the CDR3 gives the full variable domain: DVKVTQSSRYLVKRTGEKVFLECVQDMDHENMFWYRQDPGLGLRLIYFSYDVKMKEKGDIPEGYSVSREKKERFSLILESASTNQTSMYLCASSSIQGQVDYEQYFGPGTRLTVT.

V usage is TRBV6-2 or TRBV6-3 and J usage is TRBJ1-1; 9 nucleotides line up with TRBD1. The CDR3 consists of 16 residues. J gave up 4 bases and V 2 bases, and 8 bases lay outside the gene matches. Germline V lookup: CDR1 MNHEY, CDR2 SVGEGT. CDR3: CASSYSTGGDGTEAFF. CDR3 sequence (DNA): TGTGCCAGCAGTTACAGTACAGGGGGCGATGGCACTGAAGCTTTCTTT.